This T cell receptor beta chain stems from a study of OX40 agonist ivuxolimab in advanced cancers. Concerning this clone: Its specificity is not known.

Profiling relied on immunoSEQ multiplex PCR, and the TCRdb table lists in-frame clones only, not all of them. This sample has tens of thousands of clones, with 85% to 90% found just once. Study results and limitations: CD8+ T cells (on average) carried more expanded clones than CD4+ T cells.

Germline CDR1 SGHAT, CDR2 FQDESV (reference sequence). The V end was cut by 3 bases, the J end by 1 base, with 19 bases between. The CDR3 length is 17 residues. The receptor was derived from an adult with an advanced solid tumor such as melanoma, head and neck, liver or kidney cancer. The material sequenced was CD4+ or CD8+ T cells sorted from blood, taken in a trial of the OX40 agonist ivuxolimab. The rearrangement uses TRBV11-1 and TRBJ2-7; D unresolved. For the CDR3, the DNA is TGTGCCAGCAGCTTCCCTCCGGAGATCGTACGATCCTACGAGCAGTACTTC. Its protein product is CASSFPPEIVRSYEQYF.